These 12 T cell receptor beta chains were all obtained from the same sample, sequenced in a study of regulatory T cells in long-lasting Graves disease. With iRepertoire HTBI primers and Arm-PCR of CDR3 regions, TCR beta libraries were built. TCRdb ran MiXCR on the multiplex PCR reads and lists one entry per CDR3 protein. Of under 500,000 distinct CDR3 sequences listed, around 21% are singletons. The time point is: persistent/refractory GD, antithyroid drugs over 5 years with positive TRAb. PBMCs provided the RNA from which the TCR library was made. Material: peripheral blood mononuclear cells (PBMCs), obtained when the disease was refractory, from a patient treated with antithyroid drugs. These receptors were obtained from a female donor with Graves disease.

This clonotype was picked up many times. This chain connects TRBV29-1 to TRBJ1-5; D uncertain. The CDR3 spans 13 residues. Germline loops: CDR1 SQVTM, CDR2 ANQGSEA. The V gene lost 7 bases and the J gene lost 0 bases, with 10 bases spanning the gap. This CDR3 reads CSAAAGSNQPQHF. The CDR3 coding sequence is TGCAGCGCTGCGGCGGGTAGCAATCAGCCCCAGCATTTT.

This clonotype was found a few times. V is TRBV20-1 and J is TRBJ1-2, with 10 bases aligning to TRBD1. The CDR3 has 15 residues. Unmatched junction bases numbered 7, after V lost 4 bases and J lost 2 bases. CDR1 and CDR2 from the germline V gene are DFQATT and SNEGSKA (reference sequence). Here the CDR3 DNA reads TGCAGTGCTACCACTCCGGGACAGGGGAACTATGGCTACACCTTC. Protein sequence: CSATTPGQGNYGYTF.

This clonotype came up many times. The chain carries TRBV30 and TRBJ2-5; 10 positions agree with TRBD2. Trimming removed 8 bases from V and 6 bases from J; junction bases left unmatched: 9. The CDR3 loop spans 13 amino acids. CDR1 is GTSNPN, CDR2 SVGIG, per germline (reference sequence). The CDR3 region is CALGLAGAKTQYF. The CDR3 nucleotides are TGTGCCCTGGGGCTAGCGGGAGCAAAGACCCAGTACTTC.

The chain joins TRBV7-2 to TRBJ1-2, with D tentatively TRBD1 (6 bases). The CDR3 totals 14 residues. The ends were cut back, 5 bases at V and 8 bases at J, with 18 bases in the middle. The V gene's germline CDR1 is SGHTA and CDR2 FQGNSA. The CDR3 DNA sequence: TGTGCCAGCAGCCAACAGGGTGCTACTACGGGCTACACCTTC. Amino acids: CASSQQGATTGYTF.

This clonotype showed up just a few times. The chain has TRBV19 and TRBJ2-4; 12 positions agree with TRBD2. The CDR3 has 14 amino acids. CDR1 LNHDA and CDR2 SQIVND come from the germline V gene (reference sequence). V dropped 8 bases and J dropped 6; count of bases not matched to a gene: 5. CDR3 sequence: CASGTSGFVNIQYF. In nucleotides, the CDR3 is TGTGCCAGTGGGACTAGCGGGTTTGTAAACATTCAGTACTTC.

CDR3 nucleotides: TGCAGTGCCCAGGGCTGGGACTTTTCCTACGAGCAGTACTTC. Translated: CSAQGWDFSYEQYF. The chain is built from TRBV20-1 and TRBJ2-7; D might be TRBD2 (6 bases). Germline CDR1 and CDR2: DFQATT and SNEGSKA (reference sequence). The CDR3 runs to 14 residues. The V end was cut by 6 bases, the J end by 1 base, with 16 bases between.

In its sample, this clonotype was seen many times. The gene calls are TRBV11-2 and TRBJ2-7; perhaps TRBD1 as D (5 bases). CDR3 length: 14 amino acids. V was trimmed by 2 bases and J by 1 base, leaving 9 bases between them. The germline CDR1 and CDR2 sequences are SGHAT and FQNNGV. The CDR3 nucleotides read TGTGCCAGCAGCTTAACGACAGCGTCCTACGAGCAGTACTTC. Translation: CASSLTTASYEQYF. Combining the CDR3 with reference TRBV11-2 and TRBJ2-7 gives the whole variable domain EAGVAQSPRYKIIEKRQSVAFWCNPISGHATLYWYQQILGQGPKLLIQFQNNGVVDDSQLPKDRFSAERLKGVDSTLKIQPAKLEDSAVYLCASSLTTASYEQYFGPGTRLTVT.

The V and J genes are TRBV19 and TRBJ2-1; 7 bases match TRBD1. This CDR3 contains 14 residues. J gave up 10 bases and V 5 bases, and 11 bases lay outside the gene matches. Per the germline V gene, CDR1 is LNHDA and CDR2 is SQIVND (reference sequence). The CDR3 region has the DNA TGTGCCAGTAGTTTAAGGGACAGCGGTAGGGAGCAGTTCTTC. It specifies CASSLRDSGREQFF.

This clonotype was recorded a few times. This rearrangement joins TRBV12-3 or TRBV12-4 to TRBJ2-6; maybe TRBD2 (6 bases). V was pared by 10 bases and J by 2 bases, with 12 bases between. CDR3 length: 14 residues. For the CDR3, the DNA is TGTGCCATTAGACGGGGGACTGGGGCCAACGTCCTGACTTTC. Translation: CAIRRGTGANVLTF.

The chain combines TRBV11-2 with TRBJ2-1; tentatively, D is TRBD2 (6 bases). Per the germline V gene, CDR1 is SGHAT and CDR2 is FQNNGV. The CDR3 spans 16 residues. The V and J ends lost 5 bases and 5 bases respectively, with 19 bases between them. Written as DNA, the CDR3 is TGTGCCAGCAGCCACGCCCGGCGGCTAGCGCACAATGAGCAGTTCTTC. Protein product: CASSHARRLAHNEQFF.

The V gene is TRBV10-3, the J gene TRBJ1-3, with D possibly matching TRBD1 (6 bases). The CDR3 runs 16 residues. Trimming cost V 2 bases and J 0 bases, with 11 bases left between them. Germline values: CDR1 ENHRY, CDR2 SYGVKD. CDR3 protein: CAISEPMTGSGNTIYF. CDR3 bases: TGTGCCATCAGTGAGCCCATGACAGGCTCTGGAAACACCATATATTTT.

Comment on this clonotype: It is unclear where the CDR3 begins or ends on the DNA, so no DNA is shown, and the CDR3 is as TCRdb lists it. The rearrangement uses TRBV6-2 or TRBV6-3 and TRBJ2-7; the table's D call, TRBD1, has no DNA check behind it. With termini counted, the CDR3 has 14 amino acids. Germline loops: CDR1 MNHEY, CDR2 SVGEGT. CDR3 residues: CASSSSDRGREQYF.